Below are 16 T cell receptor beta chains sequenced from a single sample in a study of chronic HIV infection and antiretroviral therapy. Via MiXCR, TCRdb re-called the 5' RACE reads, giving one row per CDR3 protein. The table records 30,000 or so distinct CDR3 sequences, around 9% of them present only once. Sequenced: peripheral blood. All receptors come from an adult who had HIV and had not received antiretroviral therapy, or was an uninfected healthy control (not recorded which).

This rearrangement joins TRBV28 to TRBJ1-1; the match to TRBD1 covers 7 bases. The CDR3 sequence is 14 residues long. Germline-derived CDR1 and CDR2 are MDHEN and SYDVKM. V gave up 5 bases and J gave up 7 bases; unmatched junction bases: 10. In DNA, the CDR3 is TGTGCCAGCAGTCTAGGTGGGACAGTCCGTGAAGCTTTCTTT. It codes for CASSLGGTVREAFF.

In this sample, this clonotype turned up a few times. The chain carries TRBV5-1 and TRBJ1-1; D uncertain. The CDR3 loop spans 14 amino acids. Germline CDR1 is SGHRS and CDR2 is YFSETQ. The V and J ends lost 0 bases and 5 bases respectively, with 11 bases between them. In DNA, the CDR3 is TGCGCCAGCAGCTTGGAGAGGGTAAGGACTGAAGCTTTCTTT. Protein: CASSLERVRTEAFF.

The chain combines TRBV9 with TRBJ2-3; 7 nucleotides line up with TRBD1. The junction had 12 bases not matched to a gene; V was cut back by 6 bases and J by 2 bases. The CDR3 consists of 16 residues. CDR1 is SGDLS, CDR2 YYNGEE, per germline. Here the CDR3 reads CASTTSDRSPTDTQYF. As DNA, the CDR3 is TGTGCCAGCACGACTTCGGACAGGTCGCCCACAGATACGCAGTATTTT.

This chain links TRBV11-2 with TRBJ1-1; no firm D call. This CDR3 region has 16 residues. The V gene lost 0 bases and the J gene lost 4 bases, with 15 bases spanning the gap. Germline V gives CDR1 SGHAT, CDR2 FQNNGV. Here the CDR3 reads CASSLDIGRRSTEAFF. The CDR3 DNA reads TGTGCCAGCAGCTTAGATATAGGGCGCAGGAGCACTGAAGCTTTCTTT.

In this sample, this clonotype turned up many times. The genes are TRBV4-3 and TRBJ1-1; perhaps TRBD1 as D (5 bases). The CDR3 has 15 amino acids. Trimming removed 0 bases from V and 4 bases from J, with 12 bases in between. Germline V gene sequence: CDR1 LGHNA, CDR2 YSLEER. The CDR3 protein is CASSQDAGVGTEAFF. In nucleotides, the CDR3 is TGCGCCAGCAGCCAAGATGCGGGGGTAGGCACTGAAGCTTTCTTT.

At least ten counts were recorded for this clonotype. The rearrangement links TRBV7-9 to TRBJ1-2, with 9 nucleotides matching TRBD1. Losses at the gene ends were 4 bases for V and 5 bases for J; bases not matched to a gene: 11. Germline assignment: CDR1 SEHNR and CDR2 FQNEAQ (reference sequence). The CDR3 has 16 residues. The chain's CDR3 is CASSSTDRGASYGYTF. CDR3 coding DNA: TGTGCCAGCAGCTCTACGGACAGGGGCGCCTCATATGGCTACACCTTC.

The chain has TRBV29-1 and TRBJ1-2; the match to TRBD1 covers 8 bases. This CDR3 has 14 amino acids. Germline assignment: CDR1 SQVTM and CDR2 ANQGSEA. J was trimmed by 3 bases and V by 4 bases; bases with no gene match: 7. For the CDR3, the DNA is TGCAGCGTTGTAGGACAGGGTGAAGACTATGGCTACACCTTC. The encoded protein is CSVVGQGEDYGYTF.

The chain links TRBV9 to TRBJ2-5, with 10 bases matching TRBD2. The CDR3 is 15 residues long. The J segment lost 2 bases and the V segment lost 5 bases, leaving 6 bases of the junction unmatched. CDR1 is SGDLS, CDR2 YYNGEE, per germline. In DNA form, the CDR3 reads TGTGCCAGCAGTGATGCTAGCGGGGGTCAAGAGACCCAGTACTTC. It encodes CASSDASGGQETQYF.

The chain recombines TRBV20-1 with TRBJ1-1; TRBD1 might be the D (5 bases). The CDR3 loop spans 12 amino acids. Germline-derived CDR1 and CDR2 are DFQATT and SNEGSKA (reference sequence). V was pared by 6 bases and J by 4 bases, with 12 bases between. The CDR3 here is CSASGGSTEAFF. The CDR3 region has the DNA TGCAGTGCGTCTGGGGGTAGCACTGAAGCTTTCTTT.

This clonotype was observed a few times. This sequence joins TRBV10-3 and TRBJ1-5; D unresolved. This CDR3 spans 12 amino acids. Germline V gene lookup returns CDR1 ENHRY and CDR2 SYGVKD. V was pared by 6 bases and J by 4 bases, with 7 bases between. The CDR3 nucleotides read TGTGCCATCAGCGCTGATAATCAGCCCCAGCATTTT. Protein product: CAISADNQPQHF.

This clonotype has only a few counts. J is TRBJ2-3 and V is TRBV28; TRBD1 matches at 8 bases. The CDR3 spans 14 residues. Trimming at V came to 8 bases and at J to 1 base, leaving 5 bases not matched to a gene. The germline V gene has CDR1 MDHEN and CDR2 SYDVKM. The CDR3 loop reads CASSPGQGTDTQYF. The CDR3 DNA reads TGTGCCAGCTCTCCGGGACAGGGCACAGATACGCAGTATTTT.

J is TRBJ2-5 and V is TRBV29-1; D gene unclear. Germline CDR1 and CDR2: SQVTM and ANQGSEA. CDR3 size: 12 residues. V lost 7 bases and J 1 base, leaving 10 bases between the germline ends. CDR3 protein: CSAGPCQETQYF. CDR3 in DNA: TGCAGCGCCGGGCCATGCCAAGAGACCCAGTACTTC.

The V and J genes are TRBV18 and TRBJ1-5; 11 bases agree with TRBD1. Trimming took 2 bases from V and 1 from J; bases not matched to a gene: 1. The CDR3 length is 16 residues. Germline CDR1 and CDR2: KGHSH and LQKENI. CDR3 loop: CASSPGQGASNQPQHF. The CDR3 region has the DNA TGTGCCAGCTCACCAGGACAGGGGGCGAGCAATCAGCCCCAGCATTTT.

This clonotype was detected ten times or more. This chain links TRBV7-8 with TRBJ1-4, with TRBD1 identical over 8 bases. The CDR3 is 16 amino acids. V lost 0 bases to trimming and J lost 5 bases; unmatched junction nucleotides: 5. Germline V gene lookup returns CDR1 SGHVS and CDR2 FQNEAQ. Here the CDR3 reads CASSLARQGLNEKLFF. In DNA, the CDR3 is TGTGCCAGCAGCTTAGCTAGACAGGGGTTAAATGAAAAACTGTTTTTT.

The chain couples TRBV5-5 to TRBJ2-3, with 8 bases aligning to TRBD1. The CDR3 spans 18 residues. Germline V gene data show CDR1 as SGHKS and CDR2 as YYEKEE (reference sequence). The junction had 16 bases not matched to a gene; V was cut back by 4 bases and J by 3 bases. For the CDR3, the DNA is TGTGCCAGCAGCCCAGGGGCGACAGGGGAAGGGAGAACAGATACGCAGTATTTT. Its protein is CASSPGATGEGRTDTQYF.

The chain couples TRBV6-2 or TRBV6-3 to TRBJ1-2; TRBD1 is a possible D gene (6 bases). V was cut by 8 bases and J by 2 bases, with 9 bases left in between. Germline-derived CDR1 and CDR2 are MNHEY and SVGEGT. This CDR3 region has 12 residues. The chain's CDR3 is CASPDSNYGYTF. CDR3 nucleotides: TGTGCCAGCCCGGACAGCAACTATGGCTACACCTTC.